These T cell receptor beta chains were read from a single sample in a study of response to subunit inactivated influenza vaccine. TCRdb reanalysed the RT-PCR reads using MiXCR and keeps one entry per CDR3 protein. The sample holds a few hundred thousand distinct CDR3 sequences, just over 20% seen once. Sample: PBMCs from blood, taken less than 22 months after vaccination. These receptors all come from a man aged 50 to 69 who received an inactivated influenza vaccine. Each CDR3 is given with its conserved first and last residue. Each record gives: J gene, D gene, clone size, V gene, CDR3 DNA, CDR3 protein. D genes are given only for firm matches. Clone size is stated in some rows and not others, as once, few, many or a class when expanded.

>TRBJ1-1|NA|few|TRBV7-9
TGTGCCAGCAGCTTGGGGACCGGACAGCAGAACACTGAAGCTTTCTTT
CASSLGTGQQNTEAFF
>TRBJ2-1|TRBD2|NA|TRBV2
TGTGCCAGCATTAATAGCGGGAGGACAAACAATGAGCAGTTCTTC
CASINSGRTNNEQFF
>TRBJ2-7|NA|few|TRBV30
TGTGCCTGGAGTTCGACACCCTACGAGCAGTACTTC
CAWSSTPYEQYF
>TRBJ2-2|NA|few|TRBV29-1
TGCAGCGTGTCGGACCCGGGCGGGGAGCTGTTTTTT
CSVSDPGGELFF
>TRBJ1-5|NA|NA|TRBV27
TGTGCCAGCAGTTTCCGGGGGGGTCAGCCCCAGCATTTT
CASSFRGGQPQHF
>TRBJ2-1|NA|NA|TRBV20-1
TGCAGTGCTAGAGATCGACAGTACTCCTACAATGAGCAGTTCTTC
CSARDRQYSYNEQFF
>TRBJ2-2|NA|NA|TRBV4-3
TGCGCCAGCAGCCAAGTTATGGGCACCGGGGAGCTGTTTTTT
CASSQVMGTGELFF
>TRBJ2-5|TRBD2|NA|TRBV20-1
TGCAGTGCTAGAGATGGGAGGGAGGGGCCAGAGACCCAGTACTTC
CSARDGREGPETQYF
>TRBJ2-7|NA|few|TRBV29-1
TGCAGCGTTCTAGGGCCGTTTGGTTACGAGCAGTACTTC
CSVLGPFGYEQYF
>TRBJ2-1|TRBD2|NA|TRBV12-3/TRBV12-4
TGTGCCAGCAGGCGTACTAGCGGGAACCCCTATTCTTACAATGAGCAGTTCTTC
CASRRTSGNPYSYNEQFF
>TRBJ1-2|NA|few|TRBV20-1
TGCAGTGCTAGATCCGCTGGAGCAGGGACCAACTATGGCTACACCTTC
CSARSAGAGTNYGYTF
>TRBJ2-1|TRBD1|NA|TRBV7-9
TGTGCCAGCAGCACCCCGACAGGGGGGAGCTCCTACAATGAGCAGTTCTTC
CASSTPTGGSSYNEQFF
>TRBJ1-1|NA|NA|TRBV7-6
TGTGCCAGCAGCTTAGCAAGGGTCGTGATGAACACTGAAGCTTTCTTT
CASSLARVVMNTEAFF
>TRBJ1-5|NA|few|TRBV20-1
TGCAGTGCAGTAGGGGGCAATCAGCCCCAGCATTTT
CSAVGGNQPQHF
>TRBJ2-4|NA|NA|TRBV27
TGTGCCAGCAGTTCTAGAGCCAAAAACATTCAGTACTTC
CASSSRAKNIQYF
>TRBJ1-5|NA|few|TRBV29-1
TGCAGCGTCCTCGTCGGGAGCAATCAGCCCCAGCATTTT
CSVLVGSNQPQHF
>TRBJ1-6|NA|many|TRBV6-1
TGTGCCAGCAGAACAGGGATTAGCTCCTATAATTCACCCCTCCACTTT
CASRTGISSYNSPLHF
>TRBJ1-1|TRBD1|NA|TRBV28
TGTGCCAGCAGTTTGGGGACAGGGATCGGGAGAAACACTGAAGCTTTCTTT
CASSLGTGIGRNTEAFF
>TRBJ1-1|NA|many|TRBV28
TGTGCCAGCAAGAGAGGGGTGAATACTGAAGCTTTCTTT
CASKRGVNTEAFF
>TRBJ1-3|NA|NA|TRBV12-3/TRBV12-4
TGTGCCAGCAGTTTAGAGGGACAACAGATTGGAAACACCATATATTTT
CASSLEGQQIGNTIYF
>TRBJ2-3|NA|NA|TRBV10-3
TGTGCCATCAGTGAGCCCGGCGATGGGACAGATACGCAGTATTTT
CAISEPGDGTDTQYF
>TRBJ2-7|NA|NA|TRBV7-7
TGTGCCAGCAGCTTGAACTCAGATCACGAGCAGTACTTC
CASSLNSDHEQYF
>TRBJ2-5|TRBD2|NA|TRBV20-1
TGCAGTGTTCCGTCTGGCGGGGGGGCTGAGACCCAGTACTTC
CSVPSGGGAETQYF
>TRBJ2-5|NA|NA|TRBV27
TGTGCCAGCAGTCCGACAAGACGTACGGGCGAGACCCAGTACTTC
CASSPTRRTGETQYF
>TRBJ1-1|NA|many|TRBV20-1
TGCAGTGCTCCCGCGAACACTGAAGCTTTCTTT
CSAPANTEAFF
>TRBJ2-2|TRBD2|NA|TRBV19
TGTGCCAGTAGTGCACCGGGACTAGCCAACACCGGGGAGCTGTTTTTT
CASSAPGLANTGELFF
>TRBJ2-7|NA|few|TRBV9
TGTGCCAGCAGCGTAGGAGTACTGCCCGTCGACGAGCAGTACTTC
CASSVGVLPVDEQYF
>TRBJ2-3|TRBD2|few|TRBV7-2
TGTGCCAGCACGGCGGGAGTTTTAGATACGCAGTATTTT
CASTAGVLDTQYF
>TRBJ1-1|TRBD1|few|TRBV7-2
TGTGCCAGCAGCCCCCCGGGACAGGGGTATACTGAAGCTTTCTTT
CASSPPGQGYTEAFF
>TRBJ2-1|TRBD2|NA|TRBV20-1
TGCAGTGCTAGAACTCTAAGCGGGAGTGTCTACAATGAGCAGTTCTTC
CSARTLSGSVYNEQFF
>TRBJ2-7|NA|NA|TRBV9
TGTGCCAGCAGCGTAGACGCTGGAGACAGCTTCCTAGAGCAGTACTTC
CASSVDAGDSFLEQYF
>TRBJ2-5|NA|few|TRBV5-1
TGCGCCAGCAGCTTAGACGGGAACCAAGAGACCCAGTACTTC
CASSLDGNQETQYF